This T cell receptor (beta chain) was documented in a study of T cell responses to AZD1222 COVID-19 vaccine. V trimming: 0 bases; J trimming: 6 bases; junction bases outside the gene matches: 10. The CDR3 contains 17 residues. Per germline, CDR1 MDHEN and CDR2 SYDVKM. Profiling relied on immunoSEQ multiplex PCR, and the TCRdb table lists in-frame clones only, not all of them. The sample shows roughly 96,000 clones, approximately 87% of them seen only once. This specimen consisted of peripheral blood, obtained on day 0 of AZD1222 vaccination. The sequence came from an adult in good health. The rearrangement uses TRBV28 and TRBJ2-1; 8 bases are shared with TRBD1. The CDR3 nucleotides read TGTGCCAGCAGTTTATGGTGGGTGACAGGGGAGTTCAATGAGCAGTTCTTC. Translating it yields CASSLWWVTGEFNEQFF.